The 30 T cell receptor beta chains given below trace back to one sample, sequenced in a study of blood T cell repertoires in COVID-19. Clones were read by immunoSEQ multiplex PCR, and TCRdb kept only the in-frame ones, dropping some. The top ten hold 16% of the sample, which has approximately 84,000 clones, almost 80% seen once. The material sequenced was peripheral blood. The receptors derive from a human donor in a cohort sampled during active COVID-19.

This chain connects TRBV4-1 to TRBJ1-2; 9 positions match TRBD1. The V gene end was trimmed by 0 bases and the J gene end by 6 bases; junction bases not matched to a gene: 14. From germline, CDR1 is MGHRA and CDR2 YSYEKL. CDR3 length: 18 amino acids. The CDR3: CASSQDPPPGQGVNGYTF. CDR3 nucleotide sequence: TGCGCCAGCAGCCAAGACCCTCCCCCGGGACAGGGCGTTAATGGCTACACCTTC.

The rearrangement links TRBV9 to TRBJ2-2; TRBD2 agrees at 11 bases. The CDR3 runs to 16 residues. V shed 0 bases and J 5 bases; nucleotides not matched to a gene: 3. Germline V gene lookup returns CDR1 SGDLS and CDR2 YYNGEE. CDR3 bases: TGTGCCAGCAGCGTAGTGGCTAGCGGGGGGACCGGGGAGCTGTTTTTT. Encoded protein: CASSVVASGGTGELFF.

This clone was observed a few times. The genes are TRBV5-4 and TRBJ2-7; TRBD1 matches at 8 bases. Germline V gene lookup returns CDR1 SGHNT and CDR2 YYREEE (reference sequence). J lost 6 bases, V lost 4 bases, and 0 bases had no gene match. The CDR3 covers 11 residues. The CDR3 reads CASSDRGEQYF. The DNA of the CDR3 is TGTGCCAGCAGCGACAGGGGCGAGCAGTACTTC.

The V gene is TRBV4-2, the J gene TRBJ1-1, with TRBD1 matching over 8 bases. There are 15 residues in the CDR3. Germline V lookup: CDR1 LGHNA, CDR2 YNFKEQ. V lost 4 bases to trimming and J lost 7 bases; unmatched junction nucleotides: 11. In DNA form, the CDR3 reads TGTGCCAGCAGCCTTGAAAGGACAGGGCTTTATGAAGCTTTCTTT. It yields the protein CASSLERTGLYEAFF.

This clone was detected only a few times. Different DNA sequences within this sample yield the same CDR3. The chain employs TRBV28 and TRBJ1-2; D might be TRBD1 (6 bases). V was shortened by 6 bases and J by 0 bases, with 11 bases between the two germline ends. The CDR3 totals 14 residues. Per germline, CDR1 MDHEN and CDR2 SYDVKM. The CDR3 DNA reads as TGTGCCAGCAGACCGGGACAACCTAACTATGGCTACACCTTC. Amino acid sequence: CASRPGQPNYGYTF.

The chain joins TRBV11-2 to TRBJ2-7; TRBD2 aligns across 9 bases. V dropped 7 bases and J dropped 3; count of bases not matched to a gene: 10. The CDR3 has 15 residues. Germline V lookup: CDR1 SGHAT, CDR2 FQNNGV. The DNA for the CDR3 is TGTGCCAGCAAACCACCGGCTAGCGGGGACTACGAGCAGTACTTC. Translated: CASKPPASGDYEQYF.

This clone appeared many times. The chain employs TRBV28 and TRBJ2-7; D is perhaps TRBD1 (5 bases). Trimming took 7 bases from V and 6 from J, leaving 16 bases between them. This CDR3 is built from 13 residues. Germline V gene sequence: CDR1 MDHEN, CDR2 SYDVKM. CDR3 nucleotide sequence: TGTGCCAGCATAGGGGCAGGTCGGGCCGAGCAGTACTTC. Its translation is CASIGAGRAEQYF.

This chain connects TRBV2 to TRBJ2-7; possible D gene TRBD1, 5 bases. V gave up 1 base and J gave up 3 bases, with 10 bases separating them. Germline V gene lookup returns CDR1 SNHLY and CDR2 FYNNEI. This CDR3 has 14 residues. The CDR3 protein is CASSEDRLSYEQYF. DNA for the CDR3: TGTGCCAGCAGTGAAGACAGGTTAAGCTACGAGCAGTACTTC. Full variable domain (missing parts from reference TRBV2 and TRBJ2-7): EPEVTQTPSHQVTQMGQEVILRCVPISNHLYFYWYRQILGQKVEFLVSFYNNEISEKSEIFDDQFSVERPDGSNFTLKIRSTKLEDSAMYFCASSEDRLSYEQYFGPGTRLTVT.

The chain joins TRBV3-1 (or the pseudogene TRBV3-2) to TRBJ1-2, with no clear D. The germline V gene has CDR1 LGHDT and CDR2 YNNKEL (reference sequence). This CDR3 is 14 amino acids long. Trimming took off 0 bases at V and 8 bases at J, with 13 bases between the two ends. The CDR3 DNA sequence: TGTGCCAGCAGCCAAGATCAGCGGGCGGGGGGCTACACCTTC. Translation: CASSQDQRAGGYTF.

This clone showed up just a few times. The genes are TRBV28 and TRBJ1-2, with 7 bases that match TRBD1. CDR3 length equals 14 residues. Looked up from germline, CDR1 is MDHEN and CDR2 is SYDVKM. Trimming took 7 bases from V and 8 from J; bases not matched to a gene: 13. This CDR3 is CASNSPDRVGGYTF. CDR3 nucleotide sequence: TGTGCCAGCAACTCACCCGACAGGGTCGGGGGCTACACCTTC.

This clone has a handful of counts. The rearrangement links TRBV5-1 to TRBJ2-6; the match to TRBD1 covers 8 bases. The CDR3 has 18 residues. V was pared by 5 bases and J by 1 base, with 11 bases of the junction left unmatched. CDR1 and CDR2 from the germline V gene are SGHRS and YFSETQ. CDR3 in DNA: TGCGCCAGCAGAGTCGGGACAGGAAATCCTTCTGGGGCCAACGTCCTGACTTTC. This codes for CASRVGTGNPSGANVLTF.

The rearrangement uses TRBV5-1 and TRBJ2-3; tentatively, D is TRBD1 (6 bases). The CDR3 totals 15 residues. The germline V gene encodes CDR1 SGHRS and CDR2 YFSETQ. Trimming took 4 bases from V and 0 from J, leaving 12 bases between them. CDR3 in amino acids: CASSPGQSSTDTQYF. The CDR3 DNA reads TGCGCCAGCAGCCCCGGACAGTCTAGCACAGATACGCAGTATTTT. Full variable domain (missing parts from reference TRBV5-1 and TRBJ2-3): KAGVTQTPRYLIKTRGQQVTLSCSPISGHRSVSWYQQTPGQGLQFLFEYFSETQRNKGNFPGRFSGRQFSNSRSEMNVSTLELGDSALYLCASSPGQSSTDTQYFGPGTRLTVL.

V usage is TRBV2 and J usage is TRBJ2-3; the match to TRBD1 covers 9 bases. The CDR3 is 15 residues long. Germline V CDR1 and CDR2: SNHLY, FYNNEI. J was trimmed by 2 bases and V by 6 bases; bases with no gene match: 6. The CDR3 spells CASRNRDRDTDTQYF. The CDR3 bases are TGTGCCAGCAGAAACCGGGACAGGGACACAGATACGCAGTATTTT.

This clone was seen a handful of times. The J gene is TRBJ1-5, the V gene TRBV2, with D perhaps matching TRBD1 (6 bases). Germline assignment: CDR1 SNHLY and CDR2 FYNNEI. V was trimmed by 4 bases and J by 4 bases, leaving 14 bases between them. This CDR3 has 15 amino acids. The CDR3 reads CASSVTGTGNQPQHF. The DNA of the CDR3 is TGTGCCAGCAGTGTAACAGGGACGGGGAATCAGCCCCAGCATTTT.

This chain joins TRBV24-1 and TRBJ1-5; tentative D call: TRBD1 (6 bases). V was clipped by 5 bases and J by 5 bases, with 12 bases between them. Germline assignment: CDR1 KGHDR and CDR2 SFDVKD. The CDR3 is made up of 14 amino acids. The CDR3 DNA reads TGTGCCACCAGTGGTACAGGGAGCCATCAGCCCCAGCATTTT. It translates to CATSGTGSHQPQHF.

Concerning this clone: A junction boundary mismatches the germline segment, possibly from a read error. The genes are TRBV24-1 and TRBJ1-5; D ambiguous. CDR3 length: 13 residues. CDR1 is KGHDR and CDR2 is SFDVKD in the germline V gene. The CDR3 loop is CATSDSVNQPQHF. The DNA for the CDR3 is TGTGCCACCAGTGATTCAGTTAATCAACCCCAGCATTTT.

This chain joins TRBV28 and TRBJ2-2; TRBD1 is a possible D gene (5 bases). Trimming stripped 6 bases from V and 4 bases from J, with 6 bases between. Per germline, CDR1 MDHEN and CDR2 SYDVKM. CDR3 length: 12 residues. The CDR3 sequence: CASRGLTGELFF. The CDR3 nucleotides read TGTGCCAGCAGGGGGCTCACCGGGGAGCTGTTTTTT.

This clone was picked up one time. The chain uses TRBV11-2 and TRBJ2-4; a possible D gene is TRBD2 (5 bases). Trimming removed 6 bases at V and 7 bases at J, with 13 bases between. Germline CDR1 reads SGHAT; CDR2 reads FQNNGV. CDR3 size: 13 residues. This CDR3 is CASSSPPGNIQYF. The CDR3 DNA follows: TGTGCCAGCAGTTCCCCCCCGGGGAACATTCAGTACTTC.

This clone has a handful of counts. The genes are TRBV28 and TRBJ1-1, with D possibly being TRBD1 (6 bases). CDR1 MDHEN and CDR2 SYDVKM come from the germline V gene. There are 15 residues in the CDR3. Trimming left V 5 bases short and J 3 bases short, with 16 bases between. CDR3 in DNA: TGTGCCAGCAGTCTCTCGCGCGGACAGCACACTGAAGCTTTCTTT. It yields the protein CASSLSRGQHTEAFF.

This chain joins TRBV15 and TRBJ2-5, with D maybe TRBD2 (6 bases). Germline V gene sequence: CDR1 LNHNV, CDR2 YYDKDF (reference sequence). CDR3 size: 17 residues. Trimming cost V 0 bases and J 4 bases, with 18 bases left between them. The CDR3 reads CATSRDKGRGQLETQYF. In DNA form, the CDR3 reads TGTGCCACCAGCAGAGATAAAGGGCGGGGCCAACTAGAGACCCAGTACTTC.

The chain employs TRBV14 and TRBJ1-5; possibly TRBD1 for D (6 bases). CDR1 is SGHDN and CDR2 is FVKESK in the germline V gene. V lost 4 bases to trimming and J lost 0 bases, with 13 bases between them. CDR3 length: 16 residues. The CDR3 nucleotides are TGTGCCAGCAGCCGAGGACAGACTTATAGCAATCAGCCCCAGCATTTT. Translation gives CASSRGQTYSNQPQHF.

This clone turned up a few times. The chain combines TRBV2 with TRBJ1-6; the D is unclear. V lost 2 bases to trimming and J lost 4 bases, with 15 bases between them. Germline CDR1 SNHLY, CDR2 FYNNEI. This CDR3 contains 17 residues. The CDR3 sequence: CASSEKQDSQYNSPLHF. In DNA form, the CDR3 reads TGTGCCAGCAGTGAAAAGCAGGATTCCCAATATAATTCACCCCTCCACTTT.

Here the CDR3 DNA reads TGCGCCAGCAGCCCCGGACAGGGAGGGGTCTACGAGCAGTACTTC. Its protein is CASSPGQGGVYEQYF. The gene calls are TRBV5-1 and TRBJ2-7; D is perhaps TRBD1 (8 bases). V shed 4 bases and J shed 3 bases, with 17 bases lying between them. This CDR3 region has 15 residues. Germline V gene sequence: CDR1 SGHRS, CDR2 YFSETQ.

The chain joins TRBV7-9 to TRBJ2-3, with 7 bases identical to TRBD2. This CDR3 spans 14 amino acids. Trimming removed 5 bases from V and 2 bases from J; junction bases left unmatched: 4. The germline V gene has CDR1 SEHNR and CDR2 FQNEAQ (reference sequence). The CDR3: CASSRDYLTDTQYF. The CDR3 coding sequence is TGTGCCAGCAGCAGGGACTACCTCACAGATACGCAGTATTTT.

The chain has TRBV6-1 and TRBJ1-5; no clear D. CDR3 length: 11 residues. The V end lost 1 base, the J end lost 11 bases, and 6 bases lay between the germline ends. Germline CDR1 reads MNHNS; CDR2 reads SASEGT. CDR3 sequence: CASSEGRSQHF. In nucleotides, the CDR3 is TGTGCCAGCAGTGAAGGCCGGTCCCAGCATTTT.

The J gene is TRBJ1-5, the V gene TRBV18; 7 bases match TRBD1. The J segment lost 2 bases and the V segment lost 6 bases, leaving 4 bases of the junction unmatched. The length of the CDR3 is 14 residues. The germline gives CDR1 KGHSH, CDR2 LQKENI. As DNA, the CDR3 is TGTGCCAGCTCGGAGGGGGCTGGCAATCAGCCCCAGCATTTT. This codes for CASSEGAGNQPQHF. Full variable domain (missing parts from reference TRBV18 and TRBJ1-5): NAGVMQNPRHLVRRRGQEARLRCSPMKGHSHVYWYRQLPEEGLKFMVYLQKENIIDESGMPKERFSAEFPKEGPSILRIQQVVRGDSAAYFCASSEGAGNQPQHFGDGTRLSIL.

This chain uses TRBV7-2 with TRBJ2-1; weak D call: TRBD2 (6 bases). Germline CDR1 is SGHTA and CDR2 is FQGNSA. The V end was cut by 7 bases, the J end by 2 bases, with 15 bases between. The CDR3 is 15 residues long. The CDR3 nucleotides are TGTGCCAGCAACCCCGGAGGGGTGACCTACAATGAGCAGTTCTTC. Protein product: CASNPGGVTYNEQFF.

The chain links TRBV3-1 (or the pseudogene TRBV3-2) to TRBJ2-7; D not certain. Germline V gives CDR1 LGHDT, CDR2 YNNKEL (reference sequence). Deletions cut 3 bases from V and 10 bases from J, with 10 bases between. The CDR3 spans 11 residues. The CDR3 sequence is CASSHLDFQYF. Written as DNA, the CDR3 is TGTGCCAGCAGCCACCTAGATTTCCAGTACTTC.

J is TRBJ2-2 and V is TRBV2; 11 bases agree with TRBD2. The CDR3 length is 16 residues. The germline V gene encodes CDR1 SNHLY and CDR2 FYNNEI. V gave up 5 bases and J gave up 1 base; unmatched junction bases: 3. The CDR3 DNA sequence: TGTGCCAGCAGTCTAGCGGGGGGAGGGAACACCGGGGAGCTGTTTTTT. It codes for CASSLAGGGNTGELFF. Combining the CDR3 with reference TRBV2 and TRBJ2-2 gives the whole variable domain EPEVTQTPSHQVTQMGQEVILRCVPISNHLYFYWYRQILGQKVEFLVSFYNNEISEKSEIFDDQFSVERPDGSNFTLKIRSTKLEDSAMYFCASSLAGGGNTGELFFGEGSRLTVL.

The chain links TRBV9 to TRBJ1-5; D remains ambiguous. In germline, CDR1 is SGDLS, CDR2 YYNGEE. This CDR3 has 13 residues. Trimming cost V 3 bases and J 4 bases, with 8 bases left between them. CDR3 sequence: CASSAYFNQPQHF. CDR3 bases: TGTGCCAGCAGCGCTTATTTTAATCAGCCCCAGCATTTT.